Included here is one TCR beta chain sequence, with context. The record originates from a study of blood T cell repertoires in COVID-19. Across the study: Acute and convalescent COVID-19 samples came from the United States, Italy and Spain. PBMCs, B-cell-depleted T cells, or T cells were the source of the cDNA or gDNA that made up the material.

Trimming took 3 bases from V and 1 from J, leaving 12 bases between them. This CDR3 has 15 residues. Germline loops: CDR1 KGHSH, CDR2 LQKENI. In the authors' workflow: Amplification from reference gene primers served as the basis for estimated nucleated cell counts. Sequencing used immunoSEQ multiplex PCR; TCRdb keeps in-frame clones, though not all of them. V, J and clone size are those of that table, while D and trimming were read from the DNA. The repertoire holds almost 95,000 clones, around 81% seen once, with 6.3% in the top ten. The receptor was derived from a man between 60 and 70 years old with acute or convalescent COVID-19. The sample taken for sequencing was peripheral blood. This chain connects TRBV18 to TRBJ1-1; maybe TRBD1 (6 bases). CDR3 DNA sequence: TGTGCCAGCTCACCGAGGGGGATCGGGAACACTGAAGCTTTCTTT. Protein product: CASSPRGIGNTEAFF.